Listed here are 7 T cell receptor beta chains from one sample, sequenced in a study of T cells after yellow fever vaccination. TCRdb used MiXCR to reprocess the 5' RACE reads, holding one entry per CDR3 protein. The table lists approximately 300,000 distinct CDR3 sequences, 8% to 10% of them singletons. The sequenced sample was PBMCs, obtained on the day of the first yellow fever vaccination. All receptors come from a man aged 18 to 29 who received the YFV17D yellow fever vaccine.

The V and J genes are TRBV29-1 and TRBJ1-2; 9 bases are a match to TRBD1. The junction had 5 bases not matched to a gene; V was cut back by 6 bases and J by 3 bases. This CDR3 is 13 amino acids long. CDR1 is SQVTM and CDR2 is ANQGSEA in the germline V gene. CDR3 nucleotide sequence: TGCAGCGTCGGGACAGGGAGAGACTATGGCTACACCTTC. It specifies CSVGTGRDYGYTF. The variable domain in full, completed from reference TRBV29-1 and TRBJ1-2, reads SAVISQKPSRDICQRGTSLTIQCQVDSQVTMMFWYRQQPGQSLTLIATANQGSEATYESGFVIDKFPISRPNLTFSTLTVSNMSPEDSSIYLCSVGTGRDYGYTFGSGTRLTVV.

This clonotype has a handful of counts. The V gene is TRBV5-1, the J gene TRBJ2-1, with a tentative D call TRBD2 (7 bases). The ends were cut back, 4 bases at V and 7 bases at J, with 18 bases in the middle. Germline V gene lookup returns CDR1 SGHRS and CDR2 YFSETQ. This CDR3 comprises 15 residues. In DNA form, the CDR3 reads TGCGCCAGCAGCCCGGGGAGGGGGATCCCTAATGAGCAGTTCTTC. Translation gives CASSPGRGIPNEQFF.

V usage is TRBV12-3 or TRBV12-4 and J usage is TRBJ1-3; D is ambiguous. CDR3 length: 16 residues. The V end was cut by 3 bases, the J end by 2 bases, with 14 bases between. Written as DNA, the CDR3 is TGTGCCAGCAGTTTCCGAGACACTCCTCCTGGAAACACCATATATTTT. Translating gives CASSFRDTPPGNTIYF.

The V call is TRBV20-1, the J call TRBJ2-3; D gene uncertain. This CDR3 has 16 amino acids. The V end lost 0 bases, the J end lost 0 bases, and 13 bases lay between the germline ends. CDR1 is DFQATT, CDR2 SNEGSKA, per germline (reference sequence). Here the CDR3 DNA reads TGCAGTGCTAGAGAGGGGTCAACATTTAGCACAGATACGCAGTATTTT. Translated: CSAREGSTFSTDTQYF.

Worth noting for this clonotype: Germline and junction disagree at one end, which may indicate a read error. This sequence joins TRBV27 and TRBJ2-3, with D uncertain. The length of the CDR3 is 11 residues. Germline assignment: CDR1 MNHEY and CDR2 SMNVEV (reference sequence). The CDR3 region is CSSSLRDTQYF. DNA of the CDR3: TGTTCCAGCAGTCTACGTGATACGCAGTATTTT.

This chain joins TRBV11-2 and TRBJ2-5; D may be TRBD2 (6 bases). Trimming stripped 5 bases from V and 2 bases from J, with 15 bases between. In germline, CDR1 is SGHAT, CDR2 FQNNGV. The CDR3 has 15 amino acids. CDR3 sequence reads: CASSPPHGGQETQYF. The CDR3 nucleotides read TGTGCCAGCAGCCCTCCTCACGGGGGACAAGAGACCCAGTACTTC.

This rearrangement joins TRBV29-1 to TRBJ2-2; D is possibly TRBD1 (6 bases). V lost 4 bases and J lost 5, with 14 bases in between. The CDR3 runs 14 residues. In germline, CDR1 is SQVTM, CDR2 ANQGSEA. The CDR3 DNA is TGCAGCGTTGTCGTTACAGGGTTAACCGGGGAGCTGTTTTTT. Translation: CSVVVTGLTGELFF.